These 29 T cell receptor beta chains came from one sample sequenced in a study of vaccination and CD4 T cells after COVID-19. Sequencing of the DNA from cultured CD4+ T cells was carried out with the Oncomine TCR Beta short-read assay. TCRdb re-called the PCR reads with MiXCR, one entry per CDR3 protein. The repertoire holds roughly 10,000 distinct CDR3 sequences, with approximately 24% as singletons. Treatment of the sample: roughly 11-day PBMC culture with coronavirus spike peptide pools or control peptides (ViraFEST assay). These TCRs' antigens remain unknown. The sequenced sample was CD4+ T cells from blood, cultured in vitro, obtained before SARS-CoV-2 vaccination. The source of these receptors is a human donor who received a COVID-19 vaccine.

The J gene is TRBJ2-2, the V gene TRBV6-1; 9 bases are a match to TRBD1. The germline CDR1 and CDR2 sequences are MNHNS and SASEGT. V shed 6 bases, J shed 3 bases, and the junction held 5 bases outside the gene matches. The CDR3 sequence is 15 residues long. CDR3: CASSRDREYTGELFF. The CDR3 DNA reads TGTGCCAGCAGCCGGGACAGGGAATACACCGGGGAGCTGTTTTTT.

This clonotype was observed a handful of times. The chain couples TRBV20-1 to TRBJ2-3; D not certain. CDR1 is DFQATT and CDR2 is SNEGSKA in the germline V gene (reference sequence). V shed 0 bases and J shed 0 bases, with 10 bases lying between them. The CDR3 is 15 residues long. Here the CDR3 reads CSARDAPSSTDTQYF. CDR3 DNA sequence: TGCAGTGCTAGAGATGCTCCCTCAAGCACAGATACGCAGTATTTT.

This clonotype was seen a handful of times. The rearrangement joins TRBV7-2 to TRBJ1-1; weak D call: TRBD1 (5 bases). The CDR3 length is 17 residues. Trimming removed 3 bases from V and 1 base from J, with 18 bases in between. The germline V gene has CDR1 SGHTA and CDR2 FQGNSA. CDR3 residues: CASSFKGSLSRNTEAFF. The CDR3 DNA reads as TGTGCCAGCAGCTTTAAGGGGTCGCTTTCTCGGAACACTGAAGCTTTCTTT. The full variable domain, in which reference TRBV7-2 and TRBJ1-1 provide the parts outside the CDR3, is GAGVSQSPSNKVTEKGKDVELRCDPISGHTALYWYRQSLGQGLEFLIYFQGNSAPDKSGLPSDRFSAERTGGSVSTLTIQRTQQEDSAVYLCASSFKGSLSRNTEAFFGQGTRLTVV.

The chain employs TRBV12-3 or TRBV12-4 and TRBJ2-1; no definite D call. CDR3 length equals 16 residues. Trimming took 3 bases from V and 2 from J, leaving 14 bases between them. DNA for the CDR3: TGTGCCAGCAGTTTTAAAGGGCGTGGCCCCTACAATGAGCAGTTCTTC. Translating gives CASSFKGRGPYNEQFF.

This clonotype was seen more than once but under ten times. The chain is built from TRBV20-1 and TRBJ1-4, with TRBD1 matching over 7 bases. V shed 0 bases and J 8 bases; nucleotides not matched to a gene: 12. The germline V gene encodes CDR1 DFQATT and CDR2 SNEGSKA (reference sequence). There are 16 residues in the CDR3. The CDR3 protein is CSAREPTGEGREKLFF. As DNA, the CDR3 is TGCAGTGCTAGAGAACCTACAGGGGAAGGTCGCGAAAAACTGTTTTTT.

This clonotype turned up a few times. The CDR3 DNA sequence: TGTGCCAGCAGCCGATACAGGGGAGCCGGGGCCAACGTCCTGACTTTC. It translates to CASSRYRGAGANVLTF. V gene TRBV5-6 combines with J gene TRBJ2-6; 7 nucleotides line up with TRBD1. Looked up from germline, CDR1 is SGHDT and CDR2 is YYEEEE. The CDR3 runs to 16 residues. Trimming at V came to 4 bases and at J to 4 bases, leaving 8 bases not matched to a gene.

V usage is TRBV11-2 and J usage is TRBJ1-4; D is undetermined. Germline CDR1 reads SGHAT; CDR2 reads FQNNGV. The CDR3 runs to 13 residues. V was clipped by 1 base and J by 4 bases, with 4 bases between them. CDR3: CASSLAGNEKLFF. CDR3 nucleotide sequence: TGTGCCAGCAGCTTAGCGGGTAATGAAAAACTGTTTTTT.

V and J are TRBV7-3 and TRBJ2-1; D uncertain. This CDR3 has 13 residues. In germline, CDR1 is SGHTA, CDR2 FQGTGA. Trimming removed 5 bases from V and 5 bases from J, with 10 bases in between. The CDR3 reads CASSLGRDNEQFF. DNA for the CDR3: TGTGCCAGCAGCCTCGGACGGGACAATGAGCAGTTCTTC.

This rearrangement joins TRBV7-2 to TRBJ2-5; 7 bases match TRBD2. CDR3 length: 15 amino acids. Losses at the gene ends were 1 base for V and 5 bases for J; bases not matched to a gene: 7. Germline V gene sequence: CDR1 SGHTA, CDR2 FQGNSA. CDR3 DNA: TGTGCCAGCAGCTTAGGTAGCGGACTAGGGGAGACCCAGTACTTC. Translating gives CASSLGSGLGETQYF.

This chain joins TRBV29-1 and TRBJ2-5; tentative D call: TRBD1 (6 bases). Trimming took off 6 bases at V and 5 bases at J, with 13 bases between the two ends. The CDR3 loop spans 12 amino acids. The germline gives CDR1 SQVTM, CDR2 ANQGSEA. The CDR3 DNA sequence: TGCAGCGTCACCGACAGGCGGGAGACCCAGTACTTC. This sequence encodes CSVTDRRETQYF. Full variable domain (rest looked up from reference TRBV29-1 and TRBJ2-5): SAVISQKPSRDICQRGTSLTIQCQVDSQVTMMFWYRQQPGQSLTLIATANQGSEATYESGFVIDKFPISRPNLTFSTLTVSNMSPEDSSIYLCSVTDRRETQYFGPGTRLLVL.

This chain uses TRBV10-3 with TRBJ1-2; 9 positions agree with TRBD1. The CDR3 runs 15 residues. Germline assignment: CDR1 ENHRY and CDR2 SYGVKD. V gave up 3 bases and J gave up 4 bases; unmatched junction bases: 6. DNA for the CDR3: TGTGCCATCAGTGAACCGGGACAGGGAGTCTATGGCTACACCTTC. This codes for CAISEPGQGVYGYTF.

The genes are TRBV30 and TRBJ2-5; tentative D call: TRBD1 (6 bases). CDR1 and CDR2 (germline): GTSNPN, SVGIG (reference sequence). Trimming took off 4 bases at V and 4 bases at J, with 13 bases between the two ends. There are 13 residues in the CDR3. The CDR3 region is CAWTRGGSETQYF. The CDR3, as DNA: TGTGCCTGGACCAGAGGGGGTTCAGAGACCCAGTACTTC.

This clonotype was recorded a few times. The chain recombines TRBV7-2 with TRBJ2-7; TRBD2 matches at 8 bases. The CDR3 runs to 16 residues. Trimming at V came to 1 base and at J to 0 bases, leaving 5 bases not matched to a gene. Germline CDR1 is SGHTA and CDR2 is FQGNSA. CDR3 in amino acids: CASSLVAAGGSYEQYF. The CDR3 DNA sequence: TGTGCCAGCAGCTTAGTGGCGGCGGGGGGCTCCTACGAGCAGTACTTC. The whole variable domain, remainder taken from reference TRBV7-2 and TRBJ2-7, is GAGVSQSPSNKVTEKGKDVELRCDPISGHTALYWYRQSLGQGLEFLIYFQGNSAPDKSGLPSDRFSAERTGGSVSTLTIQRTQQEDSAVYLCASSLVAAGGSYEQYFGPGTRLTVT.

This chain's CDR3 is CASSLGVLQETQYF. In DNA, the CDR3 is TGTGCCAGCAGTTTAGGGGTACTCCAAGAGACCCAGTACTTC. The V call is TRBV12-3 or TRBV12-4, the J call TRBJ2-5; D not resolved. This CDR3 is 14 amino acids long. Trimming cost V 1 base and J 1 base, with 7 bases left between them.

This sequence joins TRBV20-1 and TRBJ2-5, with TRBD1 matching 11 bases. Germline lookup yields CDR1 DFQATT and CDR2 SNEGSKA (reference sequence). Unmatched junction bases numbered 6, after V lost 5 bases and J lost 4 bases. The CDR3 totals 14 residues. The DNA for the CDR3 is TGCAGTGCTCTAACCGGGACAGGGGGAGAGACCCAGTACTTC. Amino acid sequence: CSALTGTGGETQYF.

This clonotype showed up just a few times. CDR3 region: CASSPRVTRGEETQYF. The CDR3 DNA reads TGTGCCAGCTCACCACGAGTTACCAGGGGCGAGGAGACCCAGTACTTC. The J gene is TRBJ2-5, the V gene TRBV18; tentatively, D is TRBD1 (6 bases). Trimming removed 1 base from V and 5 bases from J, with 17 bases in between. Germline V gene sequence: CDR1 KGHSH, CDR2 LQKENI. This CDR3 comprises 16 residues.

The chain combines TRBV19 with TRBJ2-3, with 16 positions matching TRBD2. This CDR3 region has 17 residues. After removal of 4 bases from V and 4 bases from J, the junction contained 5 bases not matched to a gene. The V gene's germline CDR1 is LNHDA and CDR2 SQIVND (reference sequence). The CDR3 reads CASSTGTSGGAADTQYF. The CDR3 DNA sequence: TGTGCCAGTAGTACAGGGACTAGCGGGGGGGCCGCAGATACGCAGTATTTT.

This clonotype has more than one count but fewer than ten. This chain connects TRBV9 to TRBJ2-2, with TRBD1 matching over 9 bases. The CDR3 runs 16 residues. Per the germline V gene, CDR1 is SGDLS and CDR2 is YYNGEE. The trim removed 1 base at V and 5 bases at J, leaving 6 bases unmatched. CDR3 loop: CASSVKQGAGTGELFF. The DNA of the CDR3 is TGTGCCAGCAGCGTAAAACAGGGGGCTGGGACCGGGGAGCTGTTTTTT.

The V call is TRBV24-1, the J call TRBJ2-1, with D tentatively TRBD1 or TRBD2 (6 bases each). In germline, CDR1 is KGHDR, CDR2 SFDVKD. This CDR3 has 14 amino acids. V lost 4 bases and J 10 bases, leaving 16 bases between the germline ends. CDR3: CATSDRTPGGEQFF. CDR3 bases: TGTGCCACCAGTGACCGTACCCCCGGGGGCGAGCAGTTCTTC.

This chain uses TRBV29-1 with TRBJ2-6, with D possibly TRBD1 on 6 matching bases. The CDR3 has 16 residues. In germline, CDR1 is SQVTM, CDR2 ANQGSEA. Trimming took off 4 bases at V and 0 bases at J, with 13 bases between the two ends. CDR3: CSVGTVSYSGANVLTF. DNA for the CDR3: TGCAGCGTTGGGACAGTGTCGTACTCTGGGGCCAACGTCCTGACTTTC.

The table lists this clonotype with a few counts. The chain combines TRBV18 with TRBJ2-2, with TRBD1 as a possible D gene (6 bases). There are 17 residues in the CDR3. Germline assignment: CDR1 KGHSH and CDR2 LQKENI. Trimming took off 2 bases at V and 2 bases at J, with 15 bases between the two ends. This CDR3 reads CASSPSRTAPNTGELFF. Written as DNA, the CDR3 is TGTGCCAGCTCACCATCACGGACAGCGCCTAACACCGGGGAGCTGTTTTTT.

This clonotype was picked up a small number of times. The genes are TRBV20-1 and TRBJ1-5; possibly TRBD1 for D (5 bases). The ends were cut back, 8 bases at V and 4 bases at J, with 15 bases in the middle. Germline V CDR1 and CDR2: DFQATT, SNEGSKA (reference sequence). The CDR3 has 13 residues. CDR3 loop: CSSSHGGNQPQHF. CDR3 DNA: TGCAGTTCCTCACATGGGGGGAATCAGCCCCAGCATTTT.

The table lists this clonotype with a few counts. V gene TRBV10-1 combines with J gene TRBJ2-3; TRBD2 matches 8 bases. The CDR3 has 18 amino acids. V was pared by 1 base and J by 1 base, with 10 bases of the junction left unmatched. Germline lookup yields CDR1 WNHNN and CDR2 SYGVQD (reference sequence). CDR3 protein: CASSEFAGGPHGTDTQYF. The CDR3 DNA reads TGCGCCAGCAGTGAGTTCGCGGGGGGACCCCATGGCACAGATACGCAGTATTTT.

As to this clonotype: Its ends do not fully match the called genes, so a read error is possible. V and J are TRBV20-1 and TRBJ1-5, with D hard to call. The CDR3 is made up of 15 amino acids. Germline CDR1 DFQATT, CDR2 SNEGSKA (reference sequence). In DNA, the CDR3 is TGCAGTGCTGGAGATAGACACGTTAGCAATCAGCCCCAGCATTTT. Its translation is CSAGDRHVSNQPQHF.

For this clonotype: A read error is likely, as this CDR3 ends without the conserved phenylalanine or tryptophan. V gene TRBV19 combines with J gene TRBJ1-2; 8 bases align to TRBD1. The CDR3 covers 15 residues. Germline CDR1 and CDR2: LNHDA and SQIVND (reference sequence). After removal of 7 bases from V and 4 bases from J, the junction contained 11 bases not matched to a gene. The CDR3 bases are TGTGCCAGTACCCGTAGTCAGGGGGCCGGCTATGGCTACACCTGC. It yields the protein CASTRSQGAGYGYTC.

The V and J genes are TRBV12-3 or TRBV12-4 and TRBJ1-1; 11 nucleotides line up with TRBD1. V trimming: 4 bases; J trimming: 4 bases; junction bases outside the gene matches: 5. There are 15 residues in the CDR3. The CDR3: CASSSSGTGGTEAFF. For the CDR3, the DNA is TGTGCCAGCAGTTCTTCCGGGACAGGGGGCACTGAAGCTTTCTTT.

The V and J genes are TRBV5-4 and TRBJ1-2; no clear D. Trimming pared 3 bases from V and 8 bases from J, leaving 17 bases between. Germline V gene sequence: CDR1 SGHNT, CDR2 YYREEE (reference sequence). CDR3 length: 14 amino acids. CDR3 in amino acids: CASSSLNGVGGYTF. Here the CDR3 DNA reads TGTGCCAGCAGCTCTCTGAACGGGGTTGGGGGCTACACCTTC.

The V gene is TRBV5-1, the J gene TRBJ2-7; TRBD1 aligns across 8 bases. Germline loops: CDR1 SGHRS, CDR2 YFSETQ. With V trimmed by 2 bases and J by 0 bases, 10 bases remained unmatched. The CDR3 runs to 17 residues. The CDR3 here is CASSFPLDRDPSYEQYF. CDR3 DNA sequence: TGCGCCAGCAGCTTCCCCTTGGACAGGGATCCCTCCTACGAGCAGTACTTC.

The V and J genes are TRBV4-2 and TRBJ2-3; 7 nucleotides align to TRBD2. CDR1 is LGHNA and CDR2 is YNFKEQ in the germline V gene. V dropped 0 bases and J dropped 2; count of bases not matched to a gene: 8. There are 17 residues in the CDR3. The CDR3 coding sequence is TGTGCCAGCAGCCAAGATCTGCTAGCGGAACCCACAGATACGCAGTATTTT. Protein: CASSQDLLAEPTDTQYF.